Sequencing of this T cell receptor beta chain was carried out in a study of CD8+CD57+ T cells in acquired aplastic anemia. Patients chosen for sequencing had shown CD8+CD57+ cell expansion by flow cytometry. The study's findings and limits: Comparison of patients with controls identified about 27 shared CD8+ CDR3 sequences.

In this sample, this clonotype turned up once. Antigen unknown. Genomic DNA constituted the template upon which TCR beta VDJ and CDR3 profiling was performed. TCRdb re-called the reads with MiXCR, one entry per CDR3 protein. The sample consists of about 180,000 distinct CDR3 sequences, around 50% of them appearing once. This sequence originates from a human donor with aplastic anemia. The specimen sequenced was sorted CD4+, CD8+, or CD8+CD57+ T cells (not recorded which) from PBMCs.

CDR3 in amino acids: CASSSSGREAYEQYF. CDR3 sequence (DNA): TGTGCCAGCAGCTCCAGCGGAAGAGAGGCCTACGAGCAGTACTTC. The chain employs TRBV7-2 and TRBJ2-7, with D tentatively TRBD2 (5 bases). Germline V gives CDR1 SGHTA, CDR2 FQGNSA. CDR3 length: 15 residues. V shed 4 bases and J shed 2 bases, with 15 bases lying between them.